This T cell receptor (beta chain) comes out of a study of CDR3 diversity in severe acne (dated by TCRdb to between 2018 and 2021). V lost 0 bases and J lost 1 base; the stretch between them is 17 bases long. There are 18 amino acids in the CDR3, from cysteine to phenylalanine inclusive. Only CDR3 DNA remains: 54 bases, in frame from the first base. CDR1 and CDR2 were assigned from the germline V gene (reference sequence) as SGHAT and FQDESV. Library preparation was by PCR. Sequencer: Illumina HiSeq 2000. The public reads were quality trimmed at Q25 with fastp and then assembled into clones with MiXCR by TCRdb, keeping productive beta chains. One record per CDR3 amino acid sequence lists the most common genes and DNA. This sample holds more than 85,000 distinct CDR3 sequences; around 56% were observed only once. Of the sample, 9.5% to 15% is held by the ten largest clones. A word on this clonotype: Its antigen has not been determined. Base qualities are not at hand, and no much larger clone is one base apart.

Material for sequencing was blood. The chain is assembled from TRBV11-1 and TRBJ2-3; too little of a D gene remains to name it. The clonotype comes from a male donor with acne. The sequenced DNA: TGTGCCAGCAGCTTAGCTTGGGGAACAGAGACGGGCACAGATACGCAGTATTTT. It encodes CASSLAWGTETGTDTQYF. Extended through the reference TRBV11-1 and TRBJ2-3 proteins, this CDR3 yields the full variable domain: EAEVAQSPRYKITEKSQAVAFWCDPISGHATLYWYRQILGQGPELLVQFQDESVVDDSQLPKDRFSAERLKGVDSTLKIQPAELGDSAMYLCASSLAWGTETGTDTQYFGPGTRLTVL.